This TCR beta chain originates from a study of vaccination and CD4 T cells after COVID-19. Turning to the study itself: Convalescent donors totaled six males and four females, including two who were Hispanic. The study drew post-COVID samples a median about 100 days after diagnosis (range 35 to 161). Stimulation used overlapping spike peptides from SARS-CoV-2, HCoV-NL63, HCoV-OC43 and HCoV-229E.

As to this clonotype: Its antigen is unknown.

Treatment: roughly ten-day PBMC culture with coronavirus spike peptide pools or control peptides (ViraFEST assay). In germline, CDR1 is DFQATT, CDR2 SNEGSKA (reference sequence). V lost 2 bases, J lost 6 bases, and 22 bases lay in between. The CDR3 consists of 16 residues. Study conclusions and caveats: Spike mono-reactivity applied to 304 of 307 vaccine-specific clones detected in convalescent patients.

Scientists ran DNA taken from cultured CD4+ T cells through the Oncomine TCR Beta short-read assay for sequencing. One entry per CDR3 protein results from TCRdb running MiXCR on the PCR reads. In the table there are some 20,000 distinct CDR3 sequences, roughly 46% of which are singletons. The sequencing here drew on CD4+ T cells from blood, cultured in vitro, taken before SARS-CoV-2 vaccination. The clonotype was recovered from a human donor who had recovered from COVID-19. The rearrangement joins TRBV20-1 to TRBJ1-1; D possibly corresponds to TRBD1 (5 bases). CDR3 loop: CSARPPGGGKGAEAFF. As DNA, the CDR3 is TGCAGTGCTAGACCCCCCGGGGGGGGGAAGGGAGCTGAAGCTTTCTTT.